Listed below are T cell receptor beta chains from one sample, sequenced in a study of a mutant IDH1 vaccine in newly diagnosed glioma. These receptors are not linked to any known antigen. The repertoire was sequenced with immunoSEQ multiplex PCR; TCRdb's copy has only in-frame clones and lacks some. The data hold around 78,000 clones, with over 75% observed a single time. Sequenced material: PBMCs, taken from a glioma patient whose treatment included an IDH1 peptide vaccine. The receptors stem from a woman in her fifties or sixties with glioma. CDR3s include the opening cysteine and the closing phenylalanine or tryptophan. Fields, in order: clone size, D gene, J gene, V gene, CDR3 DNA, CDR3 protein. A D gene is named only where the DNA matches it firmly. For some rows the clone size is stated as once, few or many, or as a class when expanded; others skip it.

>NA|TRBD1|TRBJ1-3|TRBV9
TGTGCCAGCAGCGTCGTACAGGGGGGAAACACCATATATTTT
CASSVVQGGNTIYF
>NA|NA|TRBJ2-5|TRBV7-9
TGTGCCAGCAGCTTAGCTCGGACTACAGAGGCCCAGTACTTC
CASSLARTTEAQYF
>NA|NA|TRBJ1-2|TRBV5-4
TGTGCCAGCAGCTTGACAGTAGCTAACTATGGCTACACCTTC
CASSLTVANYGYTF
>few|NA|TRBJ1-5|TRBV10-2
TGCGCCAGCAGTAGTTCAGGAGGTCAGCCCCAGCATTTT
CASSSSGGQPQHF
>NA|TRBD2|TRBJ2-1|TRBV28
TGTGCCAGCAGAGAGGGACTAGCGACCTACAATGAGCAGTTCTTC
CASREGLATYNEQFF
>once|NA|TRBJ2-7|TRBV28
TGTGCCAGCCTCCCCGTGTCCGCGGCAGGGGAGTTGGACGAGCAGTACTTC
CASLPVSAAGELDEQYF
>NA|TRBD2|TRBJ2-7|TRBV27
TGTGCCAGCAGTTTTGTAGCGGGGCACTACGAGCAGTACTTC
CASSFVAGHYEQYF
>NA|NA|TRBJ2-1|TRBV4-1
TGCGCCAGCAGCCAAGACACGCGGTTTTTCTCCTACAATGAGCAGTTCTTC
CASSQDTRFFSYNEQFF
>NA|NA|TRBJ2-2|TRBV5-1
TGCGCCAGCAGGTTGTCCGGGGAGCTGTTTTTT
CASRLSGELFF
>NA|NA|TRBJ2-4|TRBV5-6
TGTGCCAGCAGCTTGCCGTGGGGGGAAGCCAAAAACATTCAGTACTTC
CASSLPWGEAKNIQYF
>NA|NA|TRBJ2-3|TRBV12-5
TGTGCTAGTGGTTTGGTACTCCGGGAGAGCACAGATACGCAGTATTTT
CASGLVLRESTDTQYF
>NA|TRBD1|TRBJ2-7|TRBV7-9
TGTGCCAGCAGCGCCGGGACAGCCTACGAGCAGTACTTC
CASSAGTAYEQYF
>NA|NA|TRBJ2-2|TRBV18
TGTGCCAGCGCACAATTCAGGGGCCCGGAGCTGTTTTTT
CASAQFRGPELFF
>NA|NA|TRBJ2-1|TRBV18
TGTGCCAGCTCAGGACATTCCTACAATGAGCAGTTCTTC
CASSGHSYNEQFF